Following are 18 T cell receptor beta chains from one sample sequenced in a study of CD8 T cells in ankylosing spondylitis. No antigen has been assigned to these receptors. One entry per CDR3 protein results from TCRdb running MiXCR on the 5' RACE reads. The profile shows roughly 440,000 distinct CDR3 sequences, roughly 18% of them singletons. Whole-study findings and limits: Characteristic, it appeared, of ankylosing spondylitis blood was a TCR beta motif of eight highly homologous variants.

Sequencing was done on a sample of blood, either unsorted or a sorted T cell fraction (not recorded which). Receptors were obtained from a male donor with ankylosing spondylitis.

The gene calls are TRBV25-1 and TRBJ2-3, with D perhaps being TRBD1 or TRBD2 (6 bases each). The V and J ends lost 7 bases and 1 base respectively, with 18 bases between them. Germline lookup yields CDR1 MGHDK and CDR2 SYGVNS. CDR3 length: 16 amino acids. CDR3 region: CASTRDTPGGTDTQYF. CDR3 nucleotide sequence: TGTGCCAGCACGCGGGACACCCCAGGAGGCACAGATACGCAGTATTTT.

This clonotype was counted a few times. This sequence joins TRBV10-3 and TRBJ2-2; D call uncertain. Germline CDR1 is ENHRY and CDR2 is SYGVKD. With 6 bases removed from V and 1 base from J, the gap between germline ends came to 9 bases. The CDR3 contains 14 residues. CDR3: CAIRTDENTGELFF. DNA of the CDR3: TGTGCCATCAGGACGGACGAGAACACCGGGGAGCTGTTTTTT.

CDR3 sequence (DNA): TGTGCCAGTCCGGGACACAAAGCCCCGGGGACTGAAGCTTTCTTT. Encoded protein: CASPGHKAPGTEAFF. This chain connects TRBV10-3 to TRBJ1-1; TRBD1 is a possible D gene (6 bases). CDR3 length equals 15 residues. The V gene lost 10 bases and the J gene lost 5 bases, with 23 bases spanning the gap. Germline lookup yields CDR1 ENHRY and CDR2 SYGVKD.

This clonotype was counted only a few times. The rearrangement uses TRBV20-1 and TRBJ2-4, with 9 bases aligning to TRBD1. J was trimmed by 7 bases and V by 3 bases; bases with no gene match: 7. The CDR3 consists of 14 residues. The V gene's germline CDR1 is DFQATT and CDR2 SNEGSKA (reference sequence). CDR3 DNA sequence: TGCAGTGCTAGGGAACAGGGGGCTGGCAACATTCAGTACTTC. This codes for CSAREQGAGNIQYF.

This clonotype was picked up a small number of times. This sequence joins TRBV6-2 or TRBV6-3 and TRBJ2-7; 8 nucleotides align to TRBD2. CDR1 is MNHEY and CDR2 is SVGEGT in the germline V gene. The CDR3 is made up of 13 amino acids. V lost 6 bases to trimming and J lost 2 bases; unmatched junction nucleotides: 3. The CDR3 is CASSTSGPYEQYF. CDR3 DNA: TGTGCCAGCAGCACTAGCGGACCCTACGAGCAGTACTTC.

This clonotype was seen many times. This chain uses TRBV29-1 with TRBJ2-3, with 8 positions matching TRBD2. Germline assignment: CDR1 SQVTM and CDR2 ANQGSEA. This CDR3 has 15 residues. The ends lost 4 bases at V and 6 bases at J; junction bases unmatched: 12. CDR3 sequence (DNA): TGCAGCGTTGTGCCCCTAGGCGGGGGGTTGGATACGCAGTATTTT. Its translation: CSVVPLGGGLDTQYF.

This clonotype was counted a few times. The chain combines TRBV29-1 with TRBJ1-6, with 8 bases matching TRBD1. Germline CDR1 and CDR2: SQVTM and ANQGSEA. The CDR3 is made up of 13 amino acids. The junction had 3 bases not matched to a gene; V was cut back by 5 bases and J by 6 bases. CDR3 bases: TGCAGCGTTCAGGGACAGGTTAATTCACCCCTCCACTTT. Amino acid sequence: CSVQGQVNSPLHF.

This clonotype was counted between two and nine times. The chain links TRBV10-3 to TRBJ2-2; 14 nucleotides line up with TRBD2. The length of the CDR3 is 15 residues. J was trimmed by 7 bases and V by 11 bases; bases with no gene match: 9. Germline V gene sequence: CDR1 ENHRY, CDR2 SYGVKD. The CDR3: CASSGGLAGVGELFF. CDR3 DNA sequence: TGTGCCTCTTCGGGGGGACTAGCGGGAGTCGGGGAGCTGTTTTTT.

A few counts support this clonotype. This rearrangement joins TRBV5-1 to TRBJ1-2; tentative D call: TRBD1 (5 bases). Trimming took off 0 bases at V and 3 bases at J, with 12 bases between the two ends. Germline lookup yields CDR1 SGHRS and CDR2 YFSETQ. The CDR3 is made up of 15 amino acids. In DNA, the CDR3 is TGCGCCAGCAGCTTGGCCCCGGGGCAGGACTATGGCTACACCTTC. Translation: CASSLAPGQDYGYTF.

The genes are TRBV4-3 and TRBJ2-5; TRBD2 might be the D (6 bases). V was pared by 1 base and J by 1 base, with 13 bases between. Germline lookup yields CDR1 LGHNA and CDR2 YSLEER. The CDR3 is 16 residues long. CDR3 coding DNA: TGCGCCAGCAGCCAAGGGGCGGGGTCGGTCCAAGAGACCCAGTACTTC. Protein: CASSQGAGSVQETQYF.

This chain joins TRBV24-1 and TRBJ2-3; D is undetermined. CDR3 length equals 13 residues. Trimming cost V 3 bases and J 6 bases, with 9 bases left between them. Germline lookup yields CDR1 KGHDR and CDR2 SFDVKD. The CDR3 DNA reads TGTGCCACCAGTGATCCTCCGTTGGATACGCAGTATTTT. It is translated as CATSDPPLDTQYF.

In this sample, this clonotype turned up a few times. The rearrangement joins TRBV20-1 to TRBJ2-7; 8 nucleotides agree with TRBD2. This CDR3 spans 14 amino acids. Germline lookup yields CDR1 DFQATT and CDR2 SNEGSKA (reference sequence). The ends lost 5 bases at V and 2 bases at J; junction bases unmatched: 8. This CDR3 reads CSALKTGRAYEQYF. The CDR3 bases are TGCAGTGCTCTCAAGACCGGGAGGGCCTACGAGCAGTACTTC.

This clonotype was counted ten times or more. The rearrangement links TRBV4-2 to TRBJ2-7; 11 bases agree with TRBD1. From germline, CDR1 is LGHNA and CDR2 YNFKEQ. V was pared by 2 bases and J by 2 bases, with 5 bases of the junction left unmatched. This CDR3 region has 16 residues. As DNA, the CDR3 is TGTGCCAGCAGCCAAAATTCGGGACAGGGGGCCTACGAGCAGTACTTC. Its protein product is CASSQNSGQGAYEQYF.

The chain employs TRBV2 and TRBJ2-3, with TRBD1 matching over 9 bases. The CDR3 extends over 15 amino acids. The germline V gene has CDR1 SNHLY and CDR2 FYNNEI. Trimming took 5 bases from V and 4 from J; bases not matched to a gene: 7. The CDR3 sequence: CASSHRGQRSDTQYF. CDR3 bases: TGTGCCAGCAGTCACAGGGGGCAGAGGTCAGATACGCAGTATTTT.

This chain connects TRBV3-1 to TRBJ2-7, with D possibly called TRBD1 or TRBD2 (5 bases each). Trimming pared 3 bases from V and 4 bases from J, leaving 13 bases between. The germline V gene encodes CDR1 LGHDT and CDR2 YNNKEL (reference sequence). The CDR3 length is 14 residues. The CDR3 bases are TGTGCCAGCAGCCACAGGACGGGACCTTACGAGCAGTACTTC. As protein: CASSHRTGPYEQYF.

This clonotype was recorded many times. The chain uses TRBV12-3 or TRBV12-4 and TRBJ1-5; maybe TRBD1 (6 bases). CDR3 size: 19 residues. The V end lost 5 bases, the J end lost 0 bases, and 23 bases lay between the germline ends. The CDR3 is CASSKIANLQGHSNQPQHF. DNA for the CDR3: TGTGCCAGCAGTAAAATAGCGAACCTTCAGGGGCATAGCAATCAGCCCCAGCATTTT.

The gene calls are TRBV12-3 or TRBV12-4 and TRBJ1-4; 9 bases are a match to TRBD1. CDR3 length equals 13 residues. The ends lost 6 bases at V and 7 bases at J; junction bases unmatched: 3. CDR3 sequence (DNA): TGTGCCAGCAGACAGGGGGCTGCTGAAAAACTGTTTTTT. Translation gives CASRQGAAEKLFF.

This chain uses TRBV18 with TRBJ2-3; 10 bases map to TRBD2. With V trimmed by 1 base and J by 5 bases, 3 bases remained unmatched. This CDR3 has 15 residues. Per the germline V gene, CDR1 is KGHSH and CDR2 is LQKENI. The CDR3 is CASSPLAGGKDTQYF. The CDR3 nucleotides read TGTGCCAGCTCACCACTAGCGGGAGGAAAAGATACGCAGTATTTT.